These 32 T cell receptor beta chains were all obtained from the same sample, sequenced in a study of cytomegalovirus exposure and HLA in healthy donors. PCR used 60 Vbeta primers and 13 Jbeta primers. Generated by immunoSEQ multiplex PCR, the TCRdb table keeps only in-frame clones and is missing some. The sample holds around 100,000 clones, 55% to 80% seen once. Sequencing was done on a sample of PBMCs. The receptors were gathered from a woman younger than 45 in good health and CMV-seronegative.

V gene TRBV11-2 combines with J gene TRBJ2-3, with TRBD2 identical over 10 bases. Losses at the gene ends were 5 bases for V and 11 bases for J; bases not matched to a gene: 10. Germline loops: CDR1 SGHAT, CDR2 FQNNGV. The CDR3 runs 14 residues. The CDR3: CASSAGTSAGQQYF. CDR3 nucleotide sequence: TGTGCCAGCAGCGCAGGGACTAGCGCCGGTCAGCAGTATTTT.

The rearrangement uses TRBV7-2 and TRBJ2-2, with D possibly TRBD1 on 5 matching bases. Germline values: CDR1 SGHTA, CDR2 FQGNSA. With 3 bases removed from V and 0 bases from J, the gap between germline ends came to 14 bases. The CDR3 has 17 residues. The CDR3 protein is CASSFQGAVPNTGELFF. Here the CDR3 DNA reads TGTGCCAGCAGCTTCCAAGGGGCAGTCCCGAACACCGGGGAGCTGTTTTTT.

This clone occurred a few times. The V call is TRBV6-4, the J call TRBJ2-3; 7 bases line up with TRBD2. After removal of 5 bases from V and 0 bases from J, the junction contained 8 bases not matched to a gene. This CDR3 is built from 16 residues. The germline CDR1 and CDR2 sequences are MRHNA and SNTAGT. This chain's CDR3 is CASSLSAGSSTDTQYF. The CDR3 bases are TGTGCCAGCAGTCTCTCAGCGGGGTCTAGCACAGATACGCAGTATTTT.

This clone has only a few counts. The chain uses TRBV6-4 and TRBJ2-2, with D unclear. Germline lookup yields CDR1 MRHNA and CDR2 SNTAGT. The CDR3 loop spans 13 amino acids. The germline V and J ends were trimmed by 3 bases and 5 bases, with 7 bases remaining between them. As DNA, the CDR3 is TGTGCCAGCAGTGAAGTCGGGACCGGGGAGCTGTTTTTT. Translated, it gives CASSEVGTGELFF.

The chain joins TRBV30 to TRBJ2-3; 7 positions match TRBD2. The CDR3 has 14 residues. Germline V gene lookup returns CDR1 GTSNPN and CDR2 SVGIG (reference sequence). V trimming: 1 base; J trimming: 1 base; junction bases outside the gene matches: 2. The CDR3 DNA reads TGTGCCTGGAGTGCTCTAGCGGGCACAGATACGCAGTATTTT. Translation: CAWSALAGTDTQYF. Looking up the rest from reference TRBV30 and TRBJ2-3 gives the full variable domain: SQTIHQWPATLVQPVGSPLSLECTVEGTSNPNLYWYRQAAGRGLQLLFYSVGIGQISSEVPQNLSASRPQDRQFILSSKKLLLSDSGFYLCAWSALAGTDTQYFGPGTRLTVL.

The sample holds one count of this clone. The chain joins TRBV9 to TRBJ2-3; D not certain. CDR1 is SGDLS and CDR2 is YYNGEE in the germline V gene. Trimming removed 1 base from V and 4 bases from J, with 7 bases in between. The CDR3 spans 13 residues. CDR3 residues: CASSVSVADTQYF. The CDR3, as DNA: TGTGCCAGCAGCGTAAGTGTAGCAGATACGCAGTATTTT.

This clone was seen only once. The chain is built from TRBV6-1 and TRBJ1-4, with 7 bases identical to TRBD1. In germline, CDR1 is MNHNS, CDR2 SASEGT. This CDR3 is 18 amino acids long. V lost 1 base and J lost 4; bases outside the gene matches: 12. The CDR3 here is CASSEDMMGQKINEKLFF. As DNA, the CDR3 is TGTGCCAGCAGTGAAGATATGATGGGACAGAAAATTAATGAAAAACTGTTTTTT.

This clone was counted only a few times. This sequence joins TRBV11-1 and TRBJ2-7, with TRBD2 matching over 8 bases. This CDR3 has 14 residues. Germline V lookup: CDR1 SGHAT, CDR2 FQDESV (reference sequence). Germline trimming cut 4 bases from V and 9 bases from J; bases unmatched to any gene: 11. CDR3 residues: CASSSFDTSGRQYF. For the CDR3, the DNA is TGTGCCAGCAGCTCCTTCGATACTAGCGGACGGCAGTACTTC.

This clone was observed a few times. V is TRBV28 and J is TRBJ2-3; 9 nucleotides align to TRBD2. The CDR3 sequence is 17 residues long. With V trimmed by 1 base and J by 2 bases, 7 bases remained unmatched. Per germline, CDR1 MDHEN and CDR2 SYDVKM. The CDR3 here is CASSLFSAGGVTDTQYF. As DNA, the CDR3 is TGTGCCAGCAGTTTATTCTCGGCGGGAGGGGTCACAGATACGCAGTATTTT.

Only a few counts were recorded for this clone. The rearrangement links TRBV5-1 to TRBJ2-5; the match to TRBD2 covers 8 bases. The V and J ends lost 7 bases and 4 bases, in that order; junction bases with no gene match: 9. Germline-derived CDR1 and CDR2 are SGHRS and YFSETQ. This CDR3 comprises 14 residues. CDR3 sequence (DNA): TGCGCCAGCGGCCTCGGGAGGGCCCCAGAGACCCAGTACTTC. The encoded protein is CASGLGRAPETQYF.

This sequence joins TRBV28 and TRBJ1-2; D ambiguous. The CDR3 has 12 residues. CDR1 is MDHEN, CDR2 SYDVKM, per germline. The V end was cut by 4 bases, the J end by 7 bases, with 10 bases between. The CDR3 DNA follows: TGTGCCAGCAGTTCCCTTCTCCGTGGCTACACCTTC. Protein sequence: CASSSLLRGYTF.

This clone was seen a few times. This sequence joins TRBV7-2 and TRBJ2-1; 8 bases map to TRBD2. The V and J ends lost 2 bases and 7 bases, in that order; junction bases with no gene match: 10. CDR1 SGHTA and CDR2 FQGNSA come from the germline V gene. The CDR3 is 16 amino acids. The CDR3 DNA is TGTGCCAGCAGCTTATTTCGGCGGGAGGTCGTAAATGAGCAGTTCTTC. Amino acid sequence: CASSLFRREVVNEQFF. Variable domain in full (rest from reference TRBV7-2 and TRBJ2-1): GAGVSQSPSNKVTEKGKDVELRCDPISGHTALYWYRQSLGQGLEFLIYFQGNSAPDKSGLPSDRFSAERTGGSVSTLTIQRTQQEDSAVYLCASSLFRREVVNEQFFGPGTRLTVL.

The rearrangement uses TRBV5-1 and TRBJ2-7, with D possibly TRBD2 on 6 matching bases. Trimming pared 0 bases from V and 2 bases from J, leaving 9 bases between. Germline V gene data show CDR1 as SGHRS and CDR2 as YFSETQ. The CDR3 spans 14 residues. The CDR3 loop is CASSLASATYEQYF. CDR3 nucleotides: TGCGCCAGCAGCTTGGCTAGCGCCACCTACGAGCAGTACTTC.

J is TRBJ2-1 and V is TRBV4-2; D uncertain. This CDR3 has 16 amino acids. Trimming removed 3 bases at V and 9 bases at J, with 21 bases between. Per germline, CDR1 LGHNA and CDR2 YNFKEQ. The CDR3 bases are TGTGCCAGCAGCCAGGCCGCAACCTCAAACACGGGTGAGCAGTTCTTC. Translation gives CASSQAATSNTGEQFF.

V gene TRBV7-8 combines with J gene TRBJ2-5; TRBD2 aligns across 7 bases. The end of the DNA aligns better with TRBJ2-7, so the J call may be wrong. CDR1 SGHVS and CDR2 FQNEAQ come from the germline V gene. This CDR3 region has 16 residues. The CDR3 loop is CASSLGRTGGSHEQYF. The CDR3 region has the DNA TGTGCCAGCAGCTTAGGGCGGACGGGAGGTTCCCACGAGCAGTACTTC.

The V gene is TRBV7-2, the J gene TRBJ2-3; tentative D call: TRBD1 (6 bases). Germline V gives CDR1 SGHTA, CDR2 FQGNSA. This CDR3 comprises 15 residues. V lost 2 bases and J lost 2, with 11 bases in between. The CDR3 loop reads CASSLPGQFTDTQYF. The CDR3 DNA reads as TGTGCCAGCAGCTTACCAGGACAGTTCACAGATACGCAGTATTTT.

The chain combines TRBV18 with TRBJ1-6, with 10 bases matching TRBD1. Per germline, CDR1 KGHSH and CDR2 LQKENI. CDR3 length: 15 residues. With 3 bases clipped from V and 7 bases from J, the junction kept 3 bases outside the gene matches. The CDR3 coding sequence is TGTGCCAGCTCACCGGGGACAGGGGAGAATTCACCCCTCCACTTT. Translated, it gives CASSPGTGENSPLHF.

V and J are TRBV11-1 and TRBJ1-1; TRBD1 agrees at 8 bases. The CDR3 runs 14 residues. The trim removed 5 bases at V and 3 bases at J, leaving 5 bases unmatched. CDR1 and CDR2 from the germline V gene are SGHAT and FQDESV (reference sequence). CDR3 sequence (DNA): TGTGCCAGCAGCCACCAGGGGGCGGACACTGAAGCTTTCTTT. It specifies CASSHQGADTEAFF.

This clone was seen only once. The chain has TRBV18 and TRBJ2-5, with 7 nucleotides matching TRBD2. Germline-derived CDR1 and CDR2 are KGHSH and LQKENI. The CDR3 spans 15 residues. The J segment lost 5 bases and the V segment lost 1 base, leaving 7 bases of the junction unmatched. The CDR3 loop reads CASSPLQTSSETQYF. CDR3 coding DNA: TGTGCCAGCTCACCACTGCAGACTAGCTCGGAGACCCAGTACTTC.

V usage is TRBV2 and J usage is TRBJ2-1, with a possible D match to TRBD1 (6 bases). Trimming left V 4 bases short and J 5 bases short, with 12 bases between. The CDR3 length is 14 residues. Germline loops: CDR1 SNHLY, CDR2 FYNNEI. The CDR3: CASSGTARHNEQFF. CDR3 in DNA: TGTGCCAGCAGTGGGACAGCCCGGCACAATGAGCAGTTCTTC.

This clone has just a few counts. The chain couples TRBV6-5 to TRBJ1-4, with D unclear. CDR1 and CDR2 from the germline V gene are MNHEY and SVGAGI. The V gene lost 3 bases and the J gene lost 7 bases, with 15 bases spanning the gap. The CDR3 sequence is 15 residues long. This CDR3 is CASSYQASFVEKLFF. DNA for the CDR3: TGTGCCAGCAGTTATCAGGCCAGTTTTGTTGAAAAACTGTTTTTT.

A few counts support this clone. V gene TRBV5-6 combines with J gene TRBJ2-7; 8 positions match TRBD1. With 4 bases clipped from V and 4 bases from J, the junction kept 7 bases outside the gene matches. This CDR3 contains 14 residues. Germline V gene lookup returns CDR1 SGHDT and CDR2 YYEEEE. CDR3 nucleotide sequence: TGTGCCAGCAGCATGGGACAGGTAGGGTACGAGCAGTACTTC. It encodes CASSMGQVGYEQYF.

V usage is TRBV6-5 and J usage is TRBJ1-1; D might be TRBD1 (5 bases). This CDR3 region has 14 residues. From germline, CDR1 is MNHEY and CDR2 SVGAGI. Deletions cut 7 bases from V and 0 bases from J, with 12 bases between. The CDR3 sequence is CASKDGHMNTEAFF. DNA for the CDR3: TGTGCCAGCAAGGACGGACACATGAACACTGAAGCTTTCTTT.

The V gene is TRBV7-2, the J gene TRBJ2-5; D is ambiguous. Trimming stripped 8 bases from V and 5 bases from J, with 15 bases between. Germline assignment: CDR1 SGHTA and CDR2 FQGNSA. The CDR3 runs to 13 residues. The CDR3 spells CASSYGYPETQYF. The DNA for the CDR3 is TGTGCCAGCTCCTACGGTTATCCGGAGACCCAGTACTTC.

The chain has TRBV7-3 and TRBJ2-1; TRBD2 might be the D (6 bases). Germline V gene lookup returns CDR1 SGHTA and CDR2 FQGTGA. CDR3 length equals 14 residues. The V end was cut by 2 bases, the J end by 5 bases, with 10 bases between. In DNA form, the CDR3 reads TGTGCCAGCAGCTTAGGCGGGGTCCACAATGAGCAGTTCTTC. Translated: CASSLGGVHNEQFF.

The V gene is TRBV9, the J gene TRBJ2-2, with D possibly being TRBD1 (5 bases). The V gene's germline CDR1 is SGDLS and CDR2 YYNGEE. Trimming removed 0 bases at V and 6 bases at J, with 12 bases between. This CDR3 region has 15 residues. CDR3 region: CASSVDWGLAGELFF. DNA for the CDR3: TGTGCCAGCAGCGTAGACTGGGGCTTGGCCGGGGAGCTGTTTTTT.

The V and J genes are TRBV27 and TRBJ1-2, with D tentatively TRBD1 (5 bases). This CDR3 is 13 amino acids long. The germline V gene has CDR1 MNHEY and CDR2 SMNVEV (reference sequence). V was trimmed by 5 bases and J by 2 bases, leaving 9 bases between them. The CDR3 nucleotides are TGTGCCAGCAGTCGGACACGGAACTATGGCTACACCTTC. Amino acids: CASSRTRNYGYTF.

CDR3 in amino acids: CASSPTSGSRGQETQYF. CDR3 DNA: TGTGCCAGCAGTCCCACTAGCGGGAGTCGGGGGCAAGAGACCCAGTACTTC. V gene TRBV28 combines with J gene TRBJ2-5, with TRBD2 matching 11 bases. In germline, CDR1 is MDHEN, CDR2 SYDVKM. The CDR3 covers 17 residues. With V trimmed by 5 bases and J by 2 bases, 10 bases remained unmatched.

In nucleotides, the CDR3 is TGTGCCAGCAGCCAGGGAGGGGGAGGGAGCGGACTAGCCAAAAACATTCAGTACTTC. The encoded protein is CASSQGGGGSGLAKNIQYF. The V call is TRBV4-2, the J call TRBJ2-4, with D possibly being TRBD2 (7 bases). CDR1 is LGHNA and CDR2 is YNFKEQ in the germline V gene. The CDR3 runs to 19 residues. V was cut by 3 bases and J by 0 bases, with 21 bases left in between.

J is TRBJ1-4 and V is TRBV10-1, with TRBD1 matching 10 bases. Trimming cost V 5 bases and J 11 bases; bases outside gene matches: 14. Germline V lookup: CDR1 WNHNN, CDR2 SYGVQD (reference sequence). The CDR3 contains 16 residues. The CDR3 sequence: CASSNATGGPYQKLFF. The CDR3 nucleotides are TGCGCCAGCAGTAACGCGACAGGGGGCCCTTATCAGAAACTGTTTTTT.

Only a few counts were recorded for this clone. The chain employs TRBV4-1 and TRBJ1-2; 10 positions agree with TRBD1. The CDR3 is 17 residues long. V lost 3 bases, J lost 7 bases, and 14 bases stayed unmatched. Germline V gives CDR1 MGHRA, CDR2 YSYEKL. The CDR3 nucleotides are TGCGCCAGCAGCCACCCCAAACGCCGGGACAGGGGCTCTGGCTACACCTTC. Residues: CASSHPKRRDRGSGYTF.

The DNA for the CDR3 is TGCGCCAGCAGTGAGTGCGGGACTGTTTTCTCCTACGAGCAGTACTTC. It encodes CASSECGTVFSYEQYF. This rearrangement joins TRBV10-1 to TRBJ2-7; a possible D gene is TRBD2 (6 bases). V was shortened by 1 base and J by 0 bases, with 13 bases between the two germline ends. Per germline, CDR1 WNHNN and CDR2 SYGVQD (reference sequence). This CDR3 spans 16 amino acids.